A single T cell receptor beta chain is shown here with its context. Its antigen remains unidentified. Germline V gene sequence: CDR1 MNHEY, CDR2 SMNVEV (reference sequence). The CDR3 is 12 residues long. Trimming took 6 bases from V and 2 from J, leaving 8 bases between them. The data derive from a study of beta chain features in type 1 diabetes. Study in general: Sorted cells examined across all samples numbered roughly 100 million.

Investigators reverse transcribed all isolated RNA, so they sequenced expressed TCRB transcripts. The protocol was immunoSEQ multiplex PCR, while the TCRdb copy is restricted to in-frame clones and leaves out a portion. Of about 260,000 clones listed, roughly 20% are singletons. Per donor, one heparinised blood draw averaged approximately 120 mL. The authors sorted CD4+ naive, central memory, regulatory and stem cell-like memory cells via CD45RO/CCR7/CD25/CD127/CD95/CD27. Once sorted, every population was more than 95% pure. Study results and limitations: Shortening that was moderate but significant affected the TCRB CDR3s of Type 1 diabetes patients in all four CD4+ subsets.

Sequencing was done on a sample of naive CD4+ T cells from blood. This sequence originates from a woman aged 40 to 55 with type 1 diabetes. The V call is TRBV27, the J call TRBJ2-7, with a weak D call TRBD1 (6 bases). The CDR3 coding sequence is TGTGCCAGCAGACAGGGCCCCTACGAGCAGTACTTC. It translates to CASRQGPYEQYF.